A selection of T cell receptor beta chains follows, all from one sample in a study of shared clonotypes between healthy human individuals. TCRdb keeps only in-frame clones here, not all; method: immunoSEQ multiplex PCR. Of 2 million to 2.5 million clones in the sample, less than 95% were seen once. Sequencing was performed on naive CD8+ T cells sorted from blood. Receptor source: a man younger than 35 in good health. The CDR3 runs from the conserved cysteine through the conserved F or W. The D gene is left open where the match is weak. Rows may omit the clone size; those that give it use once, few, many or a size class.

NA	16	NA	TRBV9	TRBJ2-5	CASSVEARGKGETQYF	TGTGCCAGCAGCGTAGAAGCGAGAGGGAAGGGGGAGACCCAGTACTTC
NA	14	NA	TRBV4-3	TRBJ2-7	CASSQGIQGYEQYF	TGCGCCAGCAGCCAAGGTATACAGGGATACGAGCAGTACTTC
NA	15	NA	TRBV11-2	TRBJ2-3	CASSLEGPHGDTQYF	TGTGCCAGCAGCCTAGAGGGACCACACGGGGATACGCAGTATTTT
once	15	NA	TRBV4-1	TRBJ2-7	CASSHTTDSFYEQYF	TGCGCCAGCAGCCACACCACGGACTCATTCTACGAGCAGTACTTC
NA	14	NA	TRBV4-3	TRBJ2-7	CASSQDRGDYEQYF	TGCGCCAGCAGCCAAGATAGAGGAGACTACGAGCAGTACTTC
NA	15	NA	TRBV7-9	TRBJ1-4	CASSSLDRFNEKLFF	TGTGCCAGCAGCTCCCTAGACCGCTTCAATGAAAAACTGTTTTTT
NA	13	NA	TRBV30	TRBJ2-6	CALTGPGANVLTF	TGTGCCTTAACAGGCCCAGGGGCCAACGTCCTGACTTTC
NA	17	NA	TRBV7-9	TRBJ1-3	CASSLVRQINSGNTIYF	TGTGCCAGCAGCTTAGTTAGGCAGATTAACTCTGGAAACACCATATATTTT
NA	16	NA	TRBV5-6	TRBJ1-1	CASSHVRGLSNTEAFF	TGTGCCAGCAGCCACGTCCGGGGACTATCGAACACTGAAGCTTTCTTT
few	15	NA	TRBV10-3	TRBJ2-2	CAINPGTKNTGELFF	TGTGCCATCAATCCCGGGACAAAGAACACCGGGGAGCTGTTTTTT
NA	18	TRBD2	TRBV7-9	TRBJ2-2	CASSLALSGTSFSGELFF	TGTGCCAGCAGCTTAGCGCTTTCCGGGACTAGCTTCTCCGGGGAGCTGTTTTTT
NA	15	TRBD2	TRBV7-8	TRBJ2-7	CASSFSGSGSYEQYF	TGTGCCAGCAGCTTTAGCGGGAGTGGCTCCTACGAGCAGTACTTC
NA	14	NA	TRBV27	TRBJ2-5	CASSLLTNQETQYF	TGTGCCAGCAGTTTATTAACAAATCAAGAGACCCAGTACTTC
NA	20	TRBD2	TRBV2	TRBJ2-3	CANSDPIRLAGEFEVGRQYF	TGTGCCAACAGTGACCCCATCCGACTAGCGGGCGAGTTTGAGGTCGGTAGGCAGTATTTT
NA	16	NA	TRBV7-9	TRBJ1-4	CASSLEVAALNEKLFF	TGTGCCAGCAGCTTAGAGGTGGCAGCTTTAAATGAAAAACTGTTTTTT
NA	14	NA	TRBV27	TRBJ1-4	CASSPHWGNEKLFF	TGTGCCAGCAGTCCCCACTGGGGGAATGAAAAACTGTTTTTT
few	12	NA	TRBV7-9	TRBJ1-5	CASSDGYQPQHF	TGTGCCAGCAGTGACGGTTATCAGCCCCAGCATTTT